These 24 T cell receptor beta chains originate from one sample sequenced in a study of glioma-infiltrating T cells after dendritic cell vaccination. Specified time point: after dendritic cell vaccination, including at tumor progression/relapse. Here immunoSEQ multiplex PCR was the method, and the copy in TCRdb shows in-frame clones only, minus some. The profile shows approximately 92,000 clones, around 80% of them singletons. Sequencing used blood, obtained after dendritic cell vaccination. The receptors shown here come from a human donor with glioblastoma.

The V and J genes are TRBV30 and TRBJ1-1, with D maybe TRBD1 (6 bases). The CDR3 has 12 amino acids. Trimming left V 0 bases short and J 6 bases short, with 8 bases between. The V gene's germline CDR1 is GTSNPN and CDR2 SVGIG (reference sequence). In DNA, the CDR3 is TGTGCCTGGAGTGTACAGGGTCCTGAAGCTTTCTTT. This translates into CAWSVQGPEAFF. The variable domain in full, completed from reference TRBV30 and TRBJ1-1, reads SQTIHQWPATLVQPVGSPLSLECTVEGTSNPNLYWYRQAAGRGLQLLFYSVGIGQISSEVPQNLSASRPQDRQFILSSKKLLLSDSGFYLCAWSVQGPEAFFGQGTRLTVV.

J is TRBJ2-7 and V is TRBV19; TRBD2 matches at 11 bases. The CDR3 spans 17 residues. V was clipped by 5 bases and J by 2 bases; unmatched bases: 11. Germline CDR1 and CDR2: LNHDA and SQIVND (reference sequence). The CDR3 DNA is TGTGCCAGTAGTGTAGGCCTGGGACTAGCGGAAACCTACGAGCAGTACTTC. This codes for CASSVGLGLAETYEQYF. The full variable domain, its missing parts supplied by reference TRBV19 and TRBJ2-7, is DGGITQSPKYLFRKEGQNVTLSCEQNLNHDAMYWYRQDPGQGLRLIYYSQIVNDFQKGDIAEGYSVSREKKESFPLTVTSAQKNPTAFYLCASSVGLGLAETYEQYFGPGTRLTVT.

The chain couples TRBV11-2 to TRBJ1-6, with 10 positions matching TRBD1. The CDR3 runs 15 residues. The germline CDR1 and CDR2 sequences are SGHAT and FQNNGV. V shed 1 base, J shed 7 bases, and the junction held 1 base outside the gene matches. CDR3 amino acids: CASSLGTGGNSPLHF. In DNA form, the CDR3 reads TGTGCCAGCAGCTTAGGGACAGGGGGAAATTCACCCCTCCACTTT.

V gene TRBV4-1 combines with J gene TRBJ1-1, with a weak D call TRBD1 (5 bases). V lost 1 base and J 2 bases, leaving 8 bases between the germline ends. This CDR3 contains 14 residues. Germline V CDR1 and CDR2: MGHRA, YSYEKL. This CDR3 reads CASSQAGLNTEAFF. The CDR3 DNA sequence: TGCGCCAGCAGCCAAGCAGGGTTAAACACTGAAGCTTTCTTT.

The chain recombines TRBV5-1 with TRBJ2-2, with a possible D match to TRBD1 (5 bases). V was shortened by 3 bases and J by 1 base, with 10 bases between the two germline ends. CDR3 length: 15 amino acids. CDR1 and CDR2 from the germline V gene are SGHRS and YFSETQ. CDR3 in amino acids: CASSWGLGNTGELFF. CDR3 nucleotides: TGCGCCAGCAGCTGGGGCTTGGGGAACACCGGGGAGCTGTTTTTT.

This clone was observed a single time. This chain joins TRBV5-4 and TRBJ2-1, with 10 bases identical to TRBD1. The ends lost 3 bases at V and 5 bases at J; junction bases unmatched: 5. The CDR3 is 15 residues long. The germline gives CDR1 SGHNT, CDR2 YYREEE (reference sequence). This CDR3 is CASSWGQGYDNEQFF. The DNA for the CDR3 is TGTGCCAGCAGCTGGGGACAGGGGTACGACAATGAGCAGTTCTTC.

The rearrangement links TRBV5-6 to TRBJ2-3; 9 bases are shared with TRBD1. V lost 2 bases, J lost 0 bases, and 4 bases stayed unmatched. This CDR3 comprises 16 residues. CDR1 is SGHDT and CDR2 is YYEEEE in the germline V gene. CDR3 sequence reads: CASSLQGAASTDTQYF. CDR3 bases: TGTGCCAGCAGCTTACAGGGGGCAGCGAGCACAGATACGCAGTATTTT. The full variable domain, its missing parts supplied by reference TRBV5-6 and TRBJ2-3, is DAGVTQSPTHLIKTRGQQVTLRCSPKSGHDTVSWYQQALGQGPQFIFQYYEEEERQRGNFPDRFSGHQFPNYSSELNVNALLLGDSALYLCASSLQGAASTDTQYFGPGTRLTVL.

Points on this clone: One end of the junction fails to match germline, which may point to a read error. V usage is TRBV7-7 and J usage is TRBJ2-5; TRBD2 agrees at 10 bases. Germline loops: CDR1 SSHAT, CDR2 FNYEAQ (reference sequence). The CDR3 has 16 amino acids. The CDR3 nucleotides read TGTGCTAGCAGCTTAGGTCCTAGCGGGGGTCAAGAGACCCAGTACTTC. Protein product: CASSLGPSGGQETQYF.

This chain joins TRBV29-1 and TRBJ1-1; no clear D gene. The CDR3 spans 16 residues. Trimming removed 0 bases from V and 1 base from J, with 15 bases in between. From germline, CDR1 is SQVTM and CDR2 ANQGSEA. CDR3 nucleotides: TGCAGCGTTGAAGATGCGGCGGGGAGTGGGAACACTGAAGCTTTCTTT. It is translated as CSVEDAAGSGNTEAFF.

V is TRBV19 and J is TRBJ2-3, with 8 bases matching TRBD2. Losses at the gene ends were 7 bases for V and 0 bases for J; bases not matched to a gene: 6. Germline CDR1 LNHDA, CDR2 SQIVND (reference sequence). The CDR3 has 15 amino acids. CDR3 DNA sequence: TGTGCCAGTATCGGTGCGGGGGGTAGCACAGATACGCAGTATTTT. It codes for CASIGAGGSTDTQYF.

The rearrangement joins TRBV30 to TRBJ2-1; 7 bases match TRBD2. CDR1 GTSNPN and CDR2 SVGIG come from the germline V gene (reference sequence). The CDR3 loop spans 14 amino acids. V dropped 5 bases and J dropped 0; count of bases not matched to a gene: 4. The CDR3 loop reads CAWEGLSSYNEQFF. In DNA form, the CDR3 reads TGTGCCTGGGAGGGACTAAGCTCCTACAATGAGCAGTTCTTC.

The chain carries TRBV2 and TRBJ1-1, with a weak D call TRBD1 (6 bases). The germline CDR1 and CDR2 sequences are SNHLY and FYNNEI. V gave up 7 bases and J gave up 4 bases, with 19 bases separating them. The CDR3 consists of 15 residues. The CDR3 here is CASTKLGASGTEAFF. The CDR3 coding sequence is TGTGCCAGCACGAAATTGGGGGCTAGTGGCACTGAAGCTTTCTTT.

V usage is TRBV2 and J usage is TRBJ1-5; D is unresolved. V lost 7 bases to trimming and J lost 0 bases, with 7 bases between them. The CDR3 runs 13 residues. Germline V CDR1 and CDR2: SNHLY, FYNNEI. The CDR3 spells CASNSYSNQPQHF. Written as DNA, the CDR3 is TGTGCCAGCAACAGTTATAGCAATCAGCCCCAGCATTTT.

In its sample, this clone was seen a few times. V gene TRBV28 combines with J gene TRBJ2-7; D gene ambiguous. The CDR3 totals 11 residues. Germline V gives CDR1 MDHEN, CDR2 SYDVKM. Trimming removed 6 bases from V and 2 bases from J, with 5 bases in between. CDR3 sequence reads: CASSQTYEQYF. Written as DNA, the CDR3 is TGTGCCAGCAGCCAAACCTACGAGCAGTACTTC.

V and J are TRBV29-1 and TRBJ2-7; 8 bases agree with TRBD1. The CDR3 totals 11 residues. J lost 2 bases, V lost 7 bases, and 1 base had no gene match. Per the germline V gene, CDR1 is SQVTM and CDR2 is ANQGSEA. CDR3: CSGGQAYEQYF. DNA for the CDR3: TGCAGCGGGGGACAGGCCTACGAGCAGTACTTC.

This clone was seen more than once but under ten times. V gene TRBV5-4 combines with J gene TRBJ1-2, with D perhaps matching TRBD1 (5 bases). The CDR3 extends over 15 amino acids. CDR1 and CDR2 from the germline V gene are SGHNT and YYREEE (reference sequence). V shed 1 base and J shed 3 bases, with 13 bases lying between them. This chain's CDR3 is CASSLLQVGHYGYTF. The DNA of the CDR3 is TGTGCCAGCAGCTTGCTTCAAGTGGGGCACTATGGCTACACCTTC.

This chain connects TRBV14 to TRBJ2-1; D is perhaps TRBD2 (6 bases). CDR1 and CDR2 (germline): SGHDN, FVKESK. CDR3 size: 18 residues. Trimming removed 0 bases from V and 7 bases from J, with 22 bases in between. The CDR3 loop reads CASSQDPGERSGLNEQFF. The CDR3 DNA follows: TGTGCCAGCAGCCAAGACCCGGGGGAGCGTTCGGGGCTAAATGAGCAGTTCTTC.

This chain connects TRBV20-1 to TRBJ1-1, with no clear D. Per germline, CDR1 DFQATT and CDR2 SNEGSKA (reference sequence). The CDR3 is 11 residues long. The V end lost 3 bases, the J end lost 1 base, and 3 bases lay between the germline ends. DNA of the CDR3: TGCAGTGCTAGTCGGAACACTGAAGCTTTCTTT. Translation: CSASRNTEAFF.

V is TRBV7-9 and J is TRBJ2-2; D remains ambiguous. Germline-derived CDR1 and CDR2 are SEHNR and FQNEAQ (reference sequence). V lost 5 bases to trimming and J lost 3 bases, with 4 bases between them. The CDR3 length is 12 residues. For the CDR3, the DNA is TGTGCCAGCAGCCCCTACACCGGGGAGCTGTTTTTT. Its translation: CASSPYTGELFF. The variable domain in full, with the rest retrieved from reference TRBV7-9 and TRBJ2-2, is DTGVSQNPRHKITKRGQNVTFRCDPISEHNRLYWYRQTLGQGPEFLTYFQNEAQLEKSRLLSDRFSAERPKGSFSTLEIQRTEQGDSAMYLCASSPYTGELFFGEGSRLTVL.

This chain links TRBV27 with TRBJ1-1; 7 nucleotides align to TRBD1. Germline CDR1 is MNHEY and CDR2 is SMNVEV (reference sequence). The V segment lost 0 bases and the J segment 0 bases; nucleotides outside the gene matches: 7. The CDR3 consists of 17 residues. CDR3 amino acids: CASSLSGQVYMNTEAFF. CDR3 coding DNA: TGTGCCAGCAGTTTATCAGGACAGGTTTATATGAACACTGAAGCTTTCTTT.

This clone has more than one count but fewer than ten. V gene TRBV15 combines with J gene TRBJ1-3; no definite D call. This CDR3 is 14 amino acids long. Trimming left V 3 bases short and J 7 bases short, with 13 bases between. Germline CDR1 LNHNV, CDR2 YYDKDF (reference sequence). Written as DNA, the CDR3 is TGTGCCACCAGCAGCCACTTTCCCTCGAACACCATATATTTT. Encoded protein: CATSSHFPSNTIYF.

This rearrangement joins TRBV28 to TRBJ1-1; 7 bases map to TRBD1. The CDR3 totals 14 residues. Germline V gene lookup returns CDR1 MDHEN and CDR2 SYDVKM. J was trimmed by 0 bases and V by 4 bases; bases with no gene match: 2. CDR3 loop: CASSSGQMNTEAFF. The CDR3 bases are TGTGCCAGCAGTTCGGGACAGATGAACACTGAAGCTTTCTTT.

The chain combines TRBV7-3 with TRBJ1-1, with 8 bases that match TRBD1. CDR1 SGHTA and CDR2 FQGTGA come from the germline V gene. The length of the CDR3 is 17 residues. Trimming removed 2 bases from V and 3 bases from J; junction bases left unmatched: 11. This CDR3 reads CASSLAPPGGGDTEAFF. CDR3 bases: TGTGCCAGCAGCTTAGCTCCACCAGGGGGCGGCGACACTGAAGCTTTCTTT. Drawing the rest from reference TRBV7-3 and TRBJ1-1, the complete variable domain is GAGVSQTPSNKVTEKGKYVELRCDPISGHTALYWYRQSLGQGPEFLIYFQGTGAADDSGLPNDRFFAVRPEGSVSTLKIQRTERGDSAVYLCASSLAPPGGGDTEAFFGQGTRLTVV.

The chain has TRBV21-1 and TRBJ1-1; the table's TRBD1 call for D was not verified on the DNA. TRBV21-1 is listed as a pseudogene. The CDR3 extends over 11 amino acids. CDR3 loop: CASITGDEAFF. The CDR3 DNA sequence: TGTGCCAGCATAACAGGGGATGAAGCTTTCTTT.